The source of this TCR beta chain is a study of beta chain features in type 1 diabetes. Study in general: About 110,000,000 sorted cells were examined across all samples. Study results and limitations: Across all four CD4+ subsets, people with type 1 diabetes showed modestly shorter TCRB CDR3s. Small HLA sub-analyses could not settle whether HLA shapes TCRB rearrangement.

The CDR3 runs 12 residues. From germline, CDR1 is MNHNS and CDR2 SASEGT. Trimming took 7 bases from V and 7 from J; bases not matched to a gene: 3. This clone was counted only a few times. Its antigen remains unknown. Reverse transcribing all isolated RNA meant expressed TCRB transcripts were sequenced. Generated by immunoSEQ multiplex PCR, the TCRdb table keeps only in-frame clones and is missing some. The sample contains about 340,000 clones, 13% of which appear only once. The sequenced sample was naive CD4+ T cells from blood. This sequence joins TRBV6-1 and TRBJ2-1; 8 nucleotides align to TRBD1. This receptor was obtained from a woman younger than 35 with type 1 diabetes. The CDR3 DNA reads as TGTGCCAGCACCTGGACAGGGAATGAGCAGTTCTTC. Translation: CASTWTGNEQFF.